The clone carrying this TCR beta chain was seen many times. The time point here: newly diagnosed GD, antithyroid drugs for less than 3 months. RNA extracted from PBMCs served as the sequencing template. To make TCR beta libraries, researchers used iRepertoire HTBI primers and Arm-PCR of CDR3 regions. TCRdb recomputed calls from the multiplex PCR reads with MiXCR, one row per CDR3 protein. The repertoire includes approximately 300,000 distinct CDR3 sequences, 18% of them detected once, and about 36% sits in the top ten. The CDR3 extends over 17 amino acids. V shed 1 base, J shed 4 bases, and the junction held 11 bases outside the gene matches. In germline, CDR1 is LGHDT, CDR2 YNNKEL (reference sequence). The entry originates in a study of regulatory T cells in long-lasting Graves disease.

The gene calls are TRBV3-1 and TRBJ2-7; 9 bases fit TRBD1. Sample: peripheral blood mononuclear cells (PBMCs), taken at new diagnosis, from a patient treated with antithyroid drugs. This sequence originates from a female donor with Graves disease. The CDR3, as DNA: TGTGCCAGCAGCCAAGTATCCCTCCAAGACAGGGGGTACGAGCAGTACTTC. Encoded protein: CASSQVSLQDRGYEQYF.